The clone carrying this TCR beta chain was observed a few times. The antigen remains undetermined. The data stem from a study of molecular identifiers for immune sequencing clone quantification. From the PCR reads, TCRdb called clonotypes with MiXCR, one entry per CDR3 protein. The data show about 330,000 distinct CDR3 sequences, 24% seen once. Using a CD8+CD4-CCR7+CD45RA+ phenotype, naive CD8 T cells were sorted. Study-level findings and limits: Sizes of highly expanded clones could be underestimated through identical TCRs sharing a barcode. Clones of above 20 RNA copies carried over 99% of effector molecules; in naive cells they carried under 1%.

Trimming pared 0 bases from V and 4 bases from J, leaving 13 bases between. This CDR3 is 15 amino acids long. Germline CDR1 reads SGHDN; CDR2 reads FVKESK. Input material: naive CD8+ T cells from blood, with Jurkat cell RNA spiked in. The subset is: FACS-sorted CD8+CD4-CCR7+CD45RA+ naive T cells. This sequence joins TRBV14 and TRBJ2-7; D might be TRBD1 or TRBD2, each matching 6 bases. This receptor was obtained from a human donor in good health. Some libraries in this study had Jurkat cell RNA spiked in. CDR3 DNA: TGTGCCAGCAGCCAAGATTTCGGGGGCGGATACGAGCAGTACTTC. Encoded protein: CASSQDFGGGYEQYF.